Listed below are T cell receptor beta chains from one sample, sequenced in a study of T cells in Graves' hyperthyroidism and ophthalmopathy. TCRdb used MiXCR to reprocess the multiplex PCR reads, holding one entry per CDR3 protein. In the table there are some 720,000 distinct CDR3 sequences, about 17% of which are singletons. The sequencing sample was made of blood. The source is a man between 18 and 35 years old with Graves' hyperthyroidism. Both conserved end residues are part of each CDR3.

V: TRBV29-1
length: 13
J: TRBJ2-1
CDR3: CSVVSYDVNEQFF

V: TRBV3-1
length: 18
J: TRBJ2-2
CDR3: CASSQEGLAGGGTGELFF

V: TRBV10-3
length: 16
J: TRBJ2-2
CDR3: CAISESTSGVSGELFF

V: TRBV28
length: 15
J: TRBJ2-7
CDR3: CASRGPGFNDYEQYF

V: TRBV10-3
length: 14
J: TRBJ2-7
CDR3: CAIGRDAASNEQYF

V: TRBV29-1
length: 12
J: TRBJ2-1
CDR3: CSVFREFNEQFF

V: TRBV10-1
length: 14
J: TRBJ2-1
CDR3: CASSPNGGGNEQFF

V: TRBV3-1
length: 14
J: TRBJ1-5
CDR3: CASSLGTGNQPQHF

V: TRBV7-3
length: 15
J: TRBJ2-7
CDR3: CASSPGQGLSYEQYF

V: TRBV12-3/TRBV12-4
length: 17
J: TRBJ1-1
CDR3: CASSFVEPGTANTEAFF

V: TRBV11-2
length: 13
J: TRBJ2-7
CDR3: CASSLGAGAEQYF

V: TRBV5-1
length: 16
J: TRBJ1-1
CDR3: CASSREPTGTGSEAFF

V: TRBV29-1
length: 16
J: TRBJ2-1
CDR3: CSVGLGAVSWGNEQFF

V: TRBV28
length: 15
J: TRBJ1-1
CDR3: CASTPRNPMNTEAFF

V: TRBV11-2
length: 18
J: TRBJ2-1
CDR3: CASSPGLAFSSSYNEQFF

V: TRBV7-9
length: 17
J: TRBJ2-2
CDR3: CASSPRGLPMNTGELFF

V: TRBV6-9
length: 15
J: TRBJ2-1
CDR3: CASSSAGGRYNEQFF

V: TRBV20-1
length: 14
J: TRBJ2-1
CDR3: CSAPLVSSYNEQFF

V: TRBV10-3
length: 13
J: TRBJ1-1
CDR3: CAISGTMNTEAFF

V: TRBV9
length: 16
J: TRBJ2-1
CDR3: CASSSPGGAANREQFF

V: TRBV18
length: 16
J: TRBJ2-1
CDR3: CASSPVVRTRRDEQFF

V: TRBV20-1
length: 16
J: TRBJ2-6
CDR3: CSARESGRPGANVLTF

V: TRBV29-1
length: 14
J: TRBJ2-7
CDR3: CSVEGDSLGYEQYF

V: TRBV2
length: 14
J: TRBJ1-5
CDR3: CASSETGGNQPQHF

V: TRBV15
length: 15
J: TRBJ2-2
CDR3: CATSRGQGNTGELFF

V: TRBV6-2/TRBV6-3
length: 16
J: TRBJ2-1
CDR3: CASSYSREVAYNEQFF

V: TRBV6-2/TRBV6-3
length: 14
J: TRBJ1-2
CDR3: CATGQFGQRYGYTF

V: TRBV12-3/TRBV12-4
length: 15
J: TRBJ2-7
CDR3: CASTLGLAGVGEQYF

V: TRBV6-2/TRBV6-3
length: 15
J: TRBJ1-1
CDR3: CASRKGDSLNTEAFF

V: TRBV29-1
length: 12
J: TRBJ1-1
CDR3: CSGHRGATEAFF

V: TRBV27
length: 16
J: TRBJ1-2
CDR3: CASSFRDRGGIYGYTF

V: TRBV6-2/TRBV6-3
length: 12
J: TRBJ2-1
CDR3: CASSNREVEQFF

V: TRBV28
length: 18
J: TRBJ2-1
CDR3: CASSFPHPGTEVFNEQFF

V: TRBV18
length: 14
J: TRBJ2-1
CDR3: CASSPPASHNEQFF

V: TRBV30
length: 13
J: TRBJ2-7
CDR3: CAWDSGGSYEQYF

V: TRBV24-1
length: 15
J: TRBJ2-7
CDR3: CATSDRTAPPYEQYF

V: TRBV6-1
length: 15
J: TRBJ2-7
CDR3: CASTAGLAAPYEQYF

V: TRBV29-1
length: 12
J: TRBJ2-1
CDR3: CSVEITNNEQFF

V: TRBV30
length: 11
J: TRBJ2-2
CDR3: CASPATGELFF

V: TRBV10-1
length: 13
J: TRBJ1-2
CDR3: CASSSTGVDGYTF